The next 21 T cell receptor beta chains were all read from a single sample in a study of T-cell reconstitution after alpha-beta-depleted transplantation in children. As it was prepared, the TCRbeta library received unique molecular identifiers. TCRdb processed the PCR reads anew with MiXCR; each CDR3 protein has one entry. The sample lists hundreds of thousands of distinct CDR3 sequences; roughly 18% were seen once. The sequenced sample was PBMCs, mostly from graft donor cells, obtained 360 days after TCRalphabeta/CD19-depleted stem cell transplant. Receptors were obtained from a male patient aged 2-15 years who had a stem cell transplant for acute lymphoblastic leukemia, so the T cells may come from the graft donor.

The chain has TRBV12-3 or TRBV12-4 and TRBJ1-4; D is possibly TRBD1 (6 bases). V lost 1 base and J 12 bases, leaving 18 bases between the germline ends. The CDR3 contains 15 residues. The CDR3 nucleotides are TGTGCCAGCAGTTTAGGGCAGGGGCCGGCTCGAGAACTGTTTTTT. Its translation is CASSLGQGPARELFF.

The gene calls are TRBV4-2 and TRBJ2-7; D is perhaps TRBD1 (6 bases). The CDR3 totals 17 residues. The germline V gene encodes CDR1 LGHNA and CDR2 YNFKEQ. The V and J ends lost 4 bases and 4 bases respectively, with 23 bases between them. CDR3 amino acids: CASSLPLGTGSKYEQYF. CDR3 nucleotide sequence: TGTGCCAGCAGCCTTCCCCTTGGCACAGGGAGTAAGTACGAGCAGTACTTC.

The chain joins TRBV19 to TRBJ2-3; D is unresolved. CDR3 length equals 15 residues. Trimming took 4 bases from V and 6 from J, leaving 17 bases between them. Per the germline V gene, CDR1 is LNHDA and CDR2 is SQIVND (reference sequence). CDR3 residues: CASSTRTTLEDTQYF. The CDR3 DNA reads as TGTGCCAGTAGTACCCGGACGACCTTGGAGGATACGCAGTATTTT. The full variable domain, its missing parts supplied by reference TRBV19 and TRBJ2-3, is DGGITQSPKYLFRKEGQNVTLSCEQNLNHDAMYWYRQDPGQGLRLIYYSQIVNDFQKGDIAEGYSVSREKKESFPLTVTSAQKNPTAFYLCASSTRTTLEDTQYFGPGTRLTVL.

The chain combines TRBV6-1 with TRBJ2-7; D tentatively fits TRBD1 or TRBD2 (5 bases each). V lost 3 bases and J lost 3, with 12 bases in between. The CDR3 runs to 14 residues. Germline values: CDR1 MNHNS, CDR2 SASEGT. The CDR3 loop is CASSDWPGSYEQYF. The CDR3 DNA sequence: TGTGCCAGCAGTGATTGGCCAGGGAGCTACGAGCAGTACTTC.

The genes are TRBV5-1 and TRBJ2-1; TRBD2 matches at 9 bases. CDR3 length equals 15 residues. J lost 5 bases, V lost 3 bases, and 6 bases had no gene match. CDR1 and CDR2 from the germline V gene are SGHRS and YFSETQ. The CDR3 coding sequence is TGCGCCAGCAGCTCGCTAGCGGGGACCCACAATGAGCAGTTCTTC. Amino acids: CASSSLAGTHNEQFF.

The chain uses TRBV29-1 and TRBJ1-1, with D perhaps TRBD1 (5 bases). Trimming removed 6 bases from V and 2 bases from J, with 16 bases in between. Germline V CDR1 and CDR2: SQVTM, ANQGSEA. The CDR3 is 14 amino acids. CDR3 DNA: TGCAGCGTGTTCGGTGGGGCCTCCAACACTGAAGCTTTCTTT. It is translated as CSVFGGASNTEAFF.

The chain combines TRBV6-1 with TRBJ1-5; D not resolved. Trimming removed 6 bases from V and 5 bases from J, with 14 bases in between. The CDR3 is 14 amino acids. Looked up from germline, CDR1 is MNHNS and CDR2 is SASEGT. CDR3 bases: TGTGCCAGCAGCCCCCGGACCTGGGATCAGCCCCAGCATTTT. This codes for CASSPRTWDQPQHF.

The rearrangement links TRBV5-5 to TRBJ2-5; a weak D match, TRBD2 (5 bases). The germline V gene encodes CDR1 SGHKS and CDR2 YYEKEE (reference sequence). V dropped 4 bases and J dropped 1 base, with 14 bases sitting between them. The CDR3 has 15 residues. The CDR3 protein is CASSTGSLGQETQYF. The CDR3 region has the DNA TGTGCCAGCAGCACGGGGAGTCTTGGCCAAGAGACCCAGTACTTC.

The rearrangement uses TRBV7-2 and TRBJ2-7, with 7 nucleotides matching TRBD1. Germline CDR1 is SGHTA and CDR2 is FQGNSA. CDR3 size: 13 residues. Losses at the gene ends were 4 bases for V and 3 bases for J; bases not matched to a gene: 3. CDR3 bases: TGTGCCAGCAGCTCGCGGACAGGCTACGAGCAGTACTTC. It specifies CASSSRTGYEQYF.

Only a few counts were recorded for this clonotype. J is TRBJ2-7 and V is TRBV29-1; D remains ambiguous. Trimming left V 6 bases short and J 3 bases short, with 15 bases between. The V gene's germline CDR1 is SQVTM and CDR2 ANQGSEA. The CDR3 spans 13 residues. DNA of the CDR3: TGCAGCGTCGTGGGCCAAGATTACTACGAGCAGTACTTC. This codes for CSVVGQDYYEQYF.

This clonotype has only a few counts. The CDR3 region has the DNA TGTGCCAGCAGCTTCCAGGGCTCCTACAATGAGCAGTTCTTC. Its protein is CASSFQGSYNEQFF. The chain combines TRBV5-6 with TRBJ2-1; possibly TRBD1 for D (5 bases). Germline V gives CDR1 SGHDT, CDR2 YYEEEE. The CDR3 is made up of 14 amino acids. V lost 2 bases and J lost 0, with 6 bases in between.

There are a few counts of this clonotype. The chain combines TRBV10-3 with TRBJ2-5; D gene unclear. With 4 bases removed from V and 5 bases from J, the gap between germline ends came to 11 bases. The CDR3 has 13 residues. Germline V gives CDR1 ENHRY, CDR2 SYGVKD. CDR3 sequence: CAISGRQWETQYF. CDR3 DNA: TGTGCCATCAGTGGAAGGCAGTGGGAGACCCAGTACTTC.

The genes are TRBV5-1 and TRBJ2-2; D gene unclear. CDR1 is SGHRS and CDR2 is YFSETQ in the germline V gene. Trimming shortened V by 1 base and J by 0 bases, and 10 bases separated the two germline ends. The CDR3 extends over 16 amino acids. In DNA, the CDR3 is TGCGCCAGCAGCTTGTCGGGCCAAGCGAACACCGGGGAGCTGTTTTTT. Translated, it gives CASSLSGQANTGELFF.

This clonotype has just a few counts. This chain joins TRBV19 and TRBJ2-7; 7 bases agree with TRBD1. This CDR3 contains 14 residues. Germline CDR1 and CDR2: LNHDA and SQIVND (reference sequence). The V gene end was trimmed by 5 bases and the J gene end by 1 base; junction bases not matched to a gene: 5. The CDR3 sequence is CASSRDRRSYEQYF. In DNA, the CDR3 is TGTGCCAGTAGTCGGGACAGACGGTCCTACGAGCAGTACTTC. The whole variable domain, remainder taken from reference TRBV19 and TRBJ2-7, is DGGITQSPKYLFRKEGQNVTLSCEQNLNHDAMYWYRQDPGQGLRLIYYSQIVNDFQKGDIAEGYSVSREKKESFPLTVTSAQKNPTAFYLCASSRDRRSYEQYFGPGTRLTVT.

This chain connects TRBV18 to TRBJ1-1; 8 bases align to TRBD1. The CDR3 is 16 amino acids. V lost 1 base, J lost 5 bases, and 9 bases stayed unmatched. Germline CDR1 reads KGHSH; CDR2 reads LQKENI. CDR3 amino acids: CASSPLHTTGGTEAFF. In DNA, the CDR3 is TGTGCCAGCTCACCACTCCACACTACAGGGGGGACTGAAGCTTTCTTT.

This clonotype was seen repeatedly, ten times or more. The rearrangement joins TRBV15 to TRBJ2-5, with no clear D. Trimming shortened V by 5 bases and J by 0 bases, and 16 bases separated the two germline ends. This CDR3 comprises 16 residues. CDR1 LNHNV and CDR2 YYDKDF come from the germline V gene (reference sequence). CDR3 loop: CATSLTPGPYQETQYF. The DNA for the CDR3 is TGTGCCACCAGCTTAACCCCCGGGCCGTACCAAGAGACCCAGTACTTC.

In this sample, this clonotype turned up a few times. The chain joins TRBV5-1 to TRBJ2-1, with D perhaps TRBD1 or TRBD2 (5 bases each). The germline V gene has CDR1 SGHRS and CDR2 YFSETQ. V was trimmed by 4 bases and J by 9 bases, leaving 14 bases between them. The CDR3 contains 13 residues. CDR3 region: CASSTPGAAEQFF. The CDR3 nucleotides read TGCGCCAGCAGCACTCCCGGGGCGGCTGAGCAGTTCTTC.

This rearrangement joins TRBV12-3 or TRBV12-4 to TRBJ1-1; D is perhaps TRBD1 (6 bases). The V end lost 5 bases, the J end lost 8 bases, and 12 bases lay between the germline ends. There are 12 residues in the CDR3. CDR3 bases: TGTGCCAGCAGTAGGGGGGGGCGCGAAGCTTTCTTT. Translation: CASSRGGREAFF.

V is TRBV4-3 and J is TRBJ2-2; no firm D call. V was clipped by 0 bases and J by 7 bases, with 12 bases between them. CDR1 and CDR2 from the germline V gene are LGHNA and YSLEER. The CDR3 is 15 amino acids. The CDR3 spells CASSQDTQTGGELFF. DNA of the CDR3: TGCGCCAGCAGCCAAGATACACAGACCGGCGGGGAGCTGTTTTTT.

The sample holds a few counts of this clonotype. The rearrangement joins TRBV4-2 to TRBJ1-2, with TRBD1 as a possible D gene (6 bases). The CDR3 consists of 16 residues. CDR1 is LGHNA, CDR2 YNFKEQ, per germline. The V end lost 0 bases, the J end lost 5 bases, and 16 bases lay between the germline ends. The CDR3 region has the DNA TGTGCCAGCAGCCAAGATTCGGGACACAGGACGTATGGCTACACCTTC. Translation gives CASSQDSGHRTYGYTF.

The chain uses TRBV5-1 and TRBJ2-2; D is perhaps TRBD2 (5 bases). CDR3 length: 16 amino acids. The ends were cut back, 0 bases at V and 3 bases at J, with 12 bases in the middle. Germline values: CDR1 SGHRS, CDR2 YFSETQ. The CDR3 region is CASSLVRGSDTGELFF. In DNA, the CDR3 is TGCGCCAGCAGCTTGGTTCGGGGATCGGACACCGGGGAGCTGTTTTTT.